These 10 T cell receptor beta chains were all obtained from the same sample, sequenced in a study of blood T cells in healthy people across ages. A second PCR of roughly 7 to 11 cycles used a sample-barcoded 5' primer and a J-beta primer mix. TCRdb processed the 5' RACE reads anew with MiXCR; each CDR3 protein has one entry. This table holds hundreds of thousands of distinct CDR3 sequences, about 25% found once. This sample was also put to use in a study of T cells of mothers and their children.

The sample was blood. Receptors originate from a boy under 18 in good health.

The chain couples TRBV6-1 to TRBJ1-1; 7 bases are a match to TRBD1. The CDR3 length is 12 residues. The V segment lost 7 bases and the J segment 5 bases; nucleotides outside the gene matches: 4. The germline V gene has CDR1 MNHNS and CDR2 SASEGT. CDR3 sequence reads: CASTTGVTEAFF. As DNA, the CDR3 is TGTGCCAGCACCACAGGGGTTACTGAAGCTTTCTTT.

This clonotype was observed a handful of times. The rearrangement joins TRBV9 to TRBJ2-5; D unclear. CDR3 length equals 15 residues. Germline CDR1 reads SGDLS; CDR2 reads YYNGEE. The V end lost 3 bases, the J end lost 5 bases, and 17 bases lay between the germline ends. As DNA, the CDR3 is TGTGCCAGCAGCGAAGGGTGGAGCGTCCAGGAGACCCAGTACTTC. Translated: CASSEGWSVQETQYF.

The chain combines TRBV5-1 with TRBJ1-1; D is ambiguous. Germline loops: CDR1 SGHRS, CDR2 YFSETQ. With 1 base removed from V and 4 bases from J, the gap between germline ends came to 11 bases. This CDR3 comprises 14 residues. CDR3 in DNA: TGCGCCAGCAGCTTGTCCCAGGTCGGCACTGAAGCTTTCTTT. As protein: CASSLSQVGTEAFF. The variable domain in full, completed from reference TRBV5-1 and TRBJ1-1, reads KAGVTQTPRYLIKTRGQQVTLSCSPISGHRSVSWYQQTPGQGLQFLFEYFSETQRNKGNFPGRFSGRQFSNSRSEMNVSTLELGDSALYLCASSLSQVGTEAFFGQGTRLTVV.

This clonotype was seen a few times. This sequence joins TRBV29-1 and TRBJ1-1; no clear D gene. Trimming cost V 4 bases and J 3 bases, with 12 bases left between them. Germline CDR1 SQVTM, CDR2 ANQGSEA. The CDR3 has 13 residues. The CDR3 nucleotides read TGCAGCGTTGGAATTGGTAGGGACACTGAAGCTTTCTTT. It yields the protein CSVGIGRDTEAFF. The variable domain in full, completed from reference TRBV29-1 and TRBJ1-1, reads SAVISQKPSRDICQRGTSLTIQCQVDSQVTMMFWYRQQPGQSLTLIATANQGSEATYESGFVIDKFPISRPNLTFSTLTVSNMSPEDSSIYLCSVGIGRDTEAFFGQGTRLTVV.

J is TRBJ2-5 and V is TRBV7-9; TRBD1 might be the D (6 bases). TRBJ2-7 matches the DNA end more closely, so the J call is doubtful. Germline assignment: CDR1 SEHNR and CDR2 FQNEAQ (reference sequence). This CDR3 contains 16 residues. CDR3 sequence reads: CASSSARDIPTYEQYF. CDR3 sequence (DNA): TGTGCCAGCAGCTCGGCCCGGGACATCCCCACCTACGAGCAGTACTTC.

CDR3 nucleotide sequence: TGCAGTGCTCCCCGGACTAGCGGGAAGCAGTTCTTC. It codes for CSAPRTSGKQFF. The chain links TRBV20-1 to TRBJ2-5, with 12 bases fitting TRBD2. With the DNA end fitting TRBJ2-1 better, the J assignment may be wrong. Germline lookup yields CDR1 DFQATT and CDR2 SNEGSKA (reference sequence). The CDR3 extends over 12 amino acids.

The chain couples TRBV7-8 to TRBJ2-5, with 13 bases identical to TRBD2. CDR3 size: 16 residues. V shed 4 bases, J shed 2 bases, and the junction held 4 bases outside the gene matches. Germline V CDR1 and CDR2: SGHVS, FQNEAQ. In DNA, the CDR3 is TGTGCCAGCAGCTCGGGACTAGCGGGGAGACAAGAGACCCAGTACTTC. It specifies CASSSGLAGRQETQYF. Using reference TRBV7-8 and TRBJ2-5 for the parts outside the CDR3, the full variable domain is GAGVSQSPRYKVAKRGQDVALRCDPISGHVSLFWYQQALGQGPEFLTYFQNEAQLDKSGLPSDRFFAERPEGSVSTLKIQRTQQEDSAVYLCASSSGLAGRQETQYFGPGTRLLVL.

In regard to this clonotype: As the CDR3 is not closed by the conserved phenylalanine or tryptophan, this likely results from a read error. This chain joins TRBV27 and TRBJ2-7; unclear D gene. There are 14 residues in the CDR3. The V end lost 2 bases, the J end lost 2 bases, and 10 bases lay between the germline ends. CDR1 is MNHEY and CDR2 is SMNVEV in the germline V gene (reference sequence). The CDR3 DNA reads TGTGCCAGCAGTTTACTGGGTATACCCTACGAGCAGTACTCC. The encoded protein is CASSLLGIPYEQYS.

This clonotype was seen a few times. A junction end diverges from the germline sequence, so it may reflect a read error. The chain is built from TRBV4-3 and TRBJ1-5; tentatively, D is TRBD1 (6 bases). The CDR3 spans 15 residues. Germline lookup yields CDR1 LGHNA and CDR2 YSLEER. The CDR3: CAGSQDRQANQPQHF. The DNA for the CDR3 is TGCGCCGGCAGCCAAGACAGGCAAGCCAACCAGCCCCAGCATTTT.

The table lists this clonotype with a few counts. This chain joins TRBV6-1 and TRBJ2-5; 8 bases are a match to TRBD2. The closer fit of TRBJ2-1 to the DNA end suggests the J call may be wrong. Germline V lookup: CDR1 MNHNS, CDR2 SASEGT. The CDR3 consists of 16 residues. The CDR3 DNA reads TGTGCCAGCAGTCCTGTCGGGACTAGGTTCCGACGTGAGCAGTTCTTC. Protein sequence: CASSPVGTRFRREQFF.